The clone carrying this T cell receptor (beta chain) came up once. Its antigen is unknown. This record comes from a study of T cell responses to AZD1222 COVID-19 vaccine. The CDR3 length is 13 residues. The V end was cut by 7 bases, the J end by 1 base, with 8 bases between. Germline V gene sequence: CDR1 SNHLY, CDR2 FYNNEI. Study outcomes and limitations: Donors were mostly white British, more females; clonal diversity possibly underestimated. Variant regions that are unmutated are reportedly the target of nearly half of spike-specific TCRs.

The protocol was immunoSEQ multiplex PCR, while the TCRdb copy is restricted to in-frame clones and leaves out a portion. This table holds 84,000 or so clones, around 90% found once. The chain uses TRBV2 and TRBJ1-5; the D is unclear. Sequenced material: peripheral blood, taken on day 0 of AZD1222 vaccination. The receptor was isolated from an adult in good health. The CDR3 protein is CASKGVSNQPQHF. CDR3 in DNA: TGTGCCAGCAAGGGTGTCAGCAATCAGCCCCAGCATTTT.